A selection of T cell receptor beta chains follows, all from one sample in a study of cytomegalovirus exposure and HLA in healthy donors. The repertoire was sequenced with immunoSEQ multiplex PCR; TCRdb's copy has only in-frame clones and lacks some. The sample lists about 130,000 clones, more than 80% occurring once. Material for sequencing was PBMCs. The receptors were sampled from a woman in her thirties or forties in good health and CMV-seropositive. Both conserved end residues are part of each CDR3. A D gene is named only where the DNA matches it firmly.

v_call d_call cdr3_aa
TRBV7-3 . CASSLKAGGTEAFF
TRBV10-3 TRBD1 CANSDRDRGVNEQFF
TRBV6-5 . CASRTMGHSPLHF
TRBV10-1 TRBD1 CARIIDDRDLAYNEQFF
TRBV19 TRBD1 CASSTATEYRGQQTQYF
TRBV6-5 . CASSFSHTGFGNTIYF
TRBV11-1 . CASSLVGTLDEQYF
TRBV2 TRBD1 CASSGLQGNEKLFF
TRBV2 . CASIGGSWDTQYF
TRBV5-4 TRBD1 CASSLVGQGNTEAFF